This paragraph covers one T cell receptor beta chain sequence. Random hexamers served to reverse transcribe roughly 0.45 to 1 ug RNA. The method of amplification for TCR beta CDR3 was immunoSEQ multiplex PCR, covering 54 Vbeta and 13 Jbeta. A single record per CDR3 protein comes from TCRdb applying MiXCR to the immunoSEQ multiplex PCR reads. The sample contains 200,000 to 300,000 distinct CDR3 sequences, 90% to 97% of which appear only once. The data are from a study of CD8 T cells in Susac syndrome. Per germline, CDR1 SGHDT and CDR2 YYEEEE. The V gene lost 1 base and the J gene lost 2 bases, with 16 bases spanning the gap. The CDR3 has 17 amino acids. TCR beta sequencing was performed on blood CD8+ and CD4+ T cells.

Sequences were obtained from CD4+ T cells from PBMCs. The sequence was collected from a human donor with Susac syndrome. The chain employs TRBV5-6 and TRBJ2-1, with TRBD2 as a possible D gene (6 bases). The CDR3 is CASSLIGAGTPYNEQFF. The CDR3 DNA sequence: TGTGCCAGCAGCTTGATTGGGGCGGGAACCCCCTACAATGAGCAGTTCTTC.